These 17 T cell receptor beta chains were sequenced from one sample in a study of blood T cell repertoires in COVID-19 (dated by TCRdb to about 2020). The library was produced with the immunoSEQ multiplex PCR assay. TCRdb's version of the immuneACCESS table is confined to in-frame rearrangements and falls short of the full clone set. An unresolved V gene accounts for under half of the shortfall where checked; the remainder is of unknown origin. In all, the sample holds some 250,000 clones, and about 79% of those were seen once. The top ten clonotypes cover around 9.9% of the sample. Input material: peripheral blood. The receptors were sampled from a woman aged 80 or older with acute or convalescent COVID-19.

V is TRBV18 and J is TRBJ1-2; 8 bases match TRBD1. With V trimmed by 2 bases and J by 7 bases, 6 bases remained unmatched. The CDR3 spans 14 residues. The V gene's germline CDR1 is KGHSH and CDR2 LQKENI. CDR3 in DNA: TGTGCCAGCTCACCAACAGGGGGAGATCGTGGCTACACCTTC. It translates to CASSPTGGDRGYTF.

V usage is TRBV5-6 and J usage is TRBJ2-7; D is possibly TRBD1 (5 bases). The CDR3 runs 13 residues. Per germline, CDR1 SGHDT and CDR2 YYEEEE. V was pared by 2 bases and J by 1 base, with 7 bases between. CDR3 in DNA: TGTGCCAGCAGCTTCACAGGATCCTACGAGCAGTACTTC. This codes for CASSFTGSYEQYF.

The chain joins TRBV30 to TRBJ2-7; TRBD1 might be the D (5 bases). Trimming took 1 base from V and 4 from J, leaving 8 bases between them. The CDR3 sequence is 12 residues long. Germline CDR1 and CDR2: GTSNPN and SVGIG (reference sequence). CDR3 DNA sequence: TGTGCCTGGAGTGCGCAGGGTTACGAGCAGTACTTC. Encoded protein: CAWSAQGYEQYF.

This clone turned up a few times. V gene TRBV24-1 combines with J gene TRBJ2-3; tentatively, D is TRBD1 (5 bases). Trimming shortened V by 4 bases and J by 7 bases, and 11 bases separated the two germline ends. This CDR3 spans 13 amino acids. Germline assignment: CDR1 KGHDR and CDR2 SFDVKD. The CDR3 sequence: CATSDPGLHTQYF. Here the CDR3 DNA reads TGTGCCACCAGTGACCCAGGGTTACATACGCAGTATTTT.

This clone was detected a few times. The rearrangement uses TRBV6-6 and TRBJ1-1, with D possibly being TRBD1 (5 bases). This CDR3 spans 14 amino acids. Germline V gene data show CDR1 as MNHNY and CDR2 as SVGAGI (reference sequence). V was pared by 6 bases and J by 6 bases, with 17 bases between. The CDR3 DNA sequence: TGTGCCAGCAGCCAGGACAACAGAGGTCCTGAAGCTTTCTTT. Its protein product is CASSQDNRGPEAFF.

This clone was found once. V and J are TRBV6-6 and TRBJ1-1; no clear D. Trimming removed 8 bases from V and 0 bases from J, with 13 bases in between. CDR1 and CDR2 from the germline V gene are MNHNY and SVGAGI (reference sequence). CDR3 size: 14 residues. CDR3 coding DNA: TGTGCCAGCCTCGCCAGAGGTTTGAACACTGAAGCTTTCTTT. Protein product: CASLARGLNTEAFF.

The chain is built from TRBV6-4 and TRBJ1-2; tentative D call: TRBD1 (5 bases). Trimming stripped 4 bases from V and 4 bases from J, with 13 bases between. The CDR3 extends over 14 amino acids. Germline V lookup: CDR1 MRHNA, CDR2 SNTAGT. The CDR3 is CASSVDQGSYGYTF. CDR3 bases: TGTGCCAGCAGTGTGGACCAGGGAAGCTATGGCTACACCTTC.

This rearrangement joins TRBV28 to TRBJ2-2; 7 positions match TRBD1. V lost 10 bases, J lost 5 bases, and 10 bases stayed unmatched. The germline CDR1 and CDR2 sequences are MDHEN and SYDVKM. This CDR3 has 14 residues. The CDR3, as DNA: TGTGCCAACTCTAGACAGGGTAGGACCGGGGAGCTGTTTTTT. It specifies CANSRQGRTGELFF.

The rearrangement joins TRBV5-1 to TRBJ1-2; TRBD1 aligns across 11 bases. Looked up from germline, CDR1 is SGHRS and CDR2 is YFSETQ. V shed 0 bases, J shed 6 bases, and the junction held 4 bases outside the gene matches. CDR3 length equals 15 residues. The CDR3 protein is CASSLALGQGDGYTF. In DNA form, the CDR3 reads TGCGCCAGCAGCTTGGCCTTGGGACAGGGGGATGGCTACACCTTC. The entire variable domain, with the rest obtained from reference TRBV5-1 and TRBJ1-2, is as follows: KAGVTQTPRYLIKTRGQQVTLSCSPISGHRSVSWYQQTPGQGLQFLFEYFSETQRNKGNFPGRFSGRQFSNSRSEMNVSTLELGDSALYLCASSLALGQGDGYTFGSGTRLTVV.

This clone has just one count. The chain uses TRBV4-1 and TRBJ1-4; 9 nucleotides line up with TRBD1. The CDR3 contains 19 residues. V was clipped by 4 bases and J by 5 bases; unmatched bases: 17. Germline V gene lookup returns CDR1 MGHRA and CDR2 YSYEKL. The CDR3 protein is CASSPRVRDRESVNEKLFF. DNA of the CDR3: TGCGCCAGCAGCCCTAGAGTCCGGGACAGGGAGTCGGTGAATGAAAAACTGTTTTTT.

The chain has TRBV10-3 and TRBJ1-2, with 7 bases matching TRBD1. This CDR3 region has 14 residues. V dropped 4 bases and J dropped 4; count of bases not matched to a gene: 6. Germline assignment: CDR1 ENHRY and CDR2 SYGVKD. As DNA, the CDR3 is TGTGCCATCAGTGGGGACAGTCGGGGCTATGGCTACACCTTC. Protein product: CAISGDSRGYGYTF.

The V call is TRBV19, the J call TRBJ1-4, with TRBD1 matching 11 bases. The V gene end was trimmed by 7 bases and the J gene end by 6 bases; junction bases not matched to a gene: 10. The germline gives CDR1 LNHDA, CDR2 SQIVND (reference sequence). This CDR3 has 16 residues. CDR3 in amino acids: CASTGQGARDYEKLFF. DNA of the CDR3: TGTGCCAGTACCGGACAGGGGGCCCGGGATTATGAAAAACTGTTTTTT.

This chain links TRBV27 with TRBJ2-3, with 7 bases lining up with TRBD2. The J segment lost 3 bases and the V segment lost 7 bases, leaving 10 bases of the junction unmatched. Germline V gene sequence: CDR1 MNHEY, CDR2 SMNVEV (reference sequence). The CDR3 length is 15 residues. As DNA, the CDR3 is TGTGCCAGCAAGGTGGCTAGCGGAGGGACAGATACGCAGTATTTT. Its protein is CASKVASGGTDTQYF.

The V gene is TRBV5-6, the J gene TRBJ2-1, with D perhaps matching TRBD2 (6 bases). Germline CDR1 and CDR2: SGHDT and YYEEEE. This CDR3 region has 15 residues. V was clipped by 2 bases and J by 7 bases, with 16 bases between them. The CDR3 loop is CASSFRENPGNEQFF. As DNA, the CDR3 is TGTGCCAGCAGCTTCCGGGAGAATCCGGGGAATGAGCAGTTCTTC.

The V gene is TRBV29-1, the J gene TRBJ2-2, with a weak D call TRBD1 (5 bases). Germline lookup yields CDR1 SQVTM and CDR2 ANQGSEA. V gave up 6 bases and J gave up 5 bases, with 13 bases separating them. This CDR3 contains 13 residues. CDR3 residues: CSVAIGATGELFF. CDR3 coding DNA: TGCAGCGTCGCCATAGGGGCAACCGGGGAGCTGTTTTTT.

J is TRBJ1-4 and V is TRBV5-4; TRBD1 might be the D (5 bases). This CDR3 is 14 amino acids long. The ends were cut back, 4 bases at V and 2 bases at J, with 9 bases in the middle. The germline CDR1 and CDR2 sequences are SGHNT and YYREEE (reference sequence). CDR3 nucleotides: TGTGCCAGCAGCCCGACAGAGACTAATGAAAAACTGTTTTTT. This gives the protein CASSPTETNEKLFF.

This clone came up a few times. The chain recombines TRBV3-1 (or the pseudogene TRBV3-2) with TRBJ2-3; weak D call: TRBD1 (6 bases). The CDR3 consists of 13 residues. The V end lost 8 bases, the J end lost 1 base, and 10 bases lay between the germline ends. Looked up from germline, CDR1 is LGHDT and CDR2 is YNNKEL (reference sequence). As DNA, the CDR3 is TGTGCCAGCGGAAGACAGGGCACAGATACGCAGTATTTT. This gives the protein CASGRQGTDTQYF.